One sample yielded the 18 T cell receptor beta chains listed below, sequenced in a study of blood T cell repertoires in COVID-19. TCRdb keeps only in-frame clones here, not all; method: immunoSEQ multiplex PCR. The sample holds a few hundred thousand clones, 83% seen once. Sequencing used peripheral blood. Receptors originate from a woman in her thirties with COVID-19, enrolled during active disease.

This clone was counted once. J is TRBJ1-1 and V is TRBV28; D is undetermined. The CDR3 runs 13 residues. CDR1 is MDHEN, CDR2 SYDVKM, per germline. V shed 6 bases and J shed 2 bases, with 10 bases lying between them. The chain's CDR3 is CASSEEVNTEAFF. As DNA, the CDR3 is TGTGCCAGCAGCGAAGAGGTTAACACTGAAGCTTTCTTT.

The V and J genes are TRBV19 and TRBJ2-3; D ambiguous. The CDR3 runs to 12 residues. From germline, CDR1 is LNHDA and CDR2 SQIVND (reference sequence). V lost 2 bases, J lost 5 bases, and 5 bases lay in between. CDR3 amino acids: CASSIHGDTQYF. The CDR3 coding sequence is TGTGCCAGTAGTATACACGGAGATACGCAGTATTTT. Looking up the rest from reference TRBV19 and TRBJ2-3 gives the full variable domain: DGGITQSPKYLFRKEGQNVTLSCEQNLNHDAMYWYRQDPGQGLRLIYYSQIVNDFQKGDIAEGYSVSREKKESFPLTVTSAQKNPTAFYLCASSIHGDTQYFGPGTRLTVL.

The chain carries TRBV19 and TRBJ2-2; TRBD2 matches 7 bases. The CDR3 runs to 15 residues. The ends lost 5 bases at V and 5 bases at J; junction bases unmatched: 8. Germline assignment: CDR1 LNHDA and CDR2 SQIVND (reference sequence). DNA of the CDR3: TGTGCCAGTAGTTGGAGGGAGGGAACAACCGGGGAGCTGTTTTTT. It codes for CASSWREGTTGELFF.

This chain joins TRBV29-1 and TRBJ2-1; 9 bases match TRBD2. V lost 4 bases and J lost 6; bases outside the gene matches: 4. Germline assignment: CDR1 SQVTM and CDR2 ANQGSEA. The CDR3 totals 13 residues. The CDR3 region has the DNA TGCAGCGTTGTAAGCGGGGGGAGCAATGAGCAGTTCTTC. Protein sequence: CSVVSGGSNEQFF.

This rearrangement joins TRBV9 to TRBJ2-5, with 12 nucleotides matching TRBD2. Germline CDR1 and CDR2: SGDLS and YYNGEE. The CDR3 covers 15 residues. Unmatched junction bases numbered 7, after V lost 3 bases and J lost 7 bases. The CDR3 nucleotides read TGTGCCAGCAGCGGGTCTAGCGGGGGGGCTTCGACCCAGTACTTC. Translated, it gives CASSGSSGGASTQYF.

The chain joins TRBV5-4 to TRBJ2-7, with TRBD2 as a possible D gene (5 bases). The CDR3 runs to 12 residues. The V and J ends lost 2 bases and 7 bases respectively, with 10 bases between them. CDR1 and CDR2 from the germline V gene are SGHNT and YYREEE (reference sequence). In nucleotides, the CDR3 is TGTGCCAGCAGCTTCCCGGGGTTAGAGCAGTACTTC. Encoded protein: CASSFPGLEQYF. Together with reference TRBV5-4 and TRBJ2-7, the CDR3 gives the full variable domain: ETGVTQSPTHLIKTRGQQVTLRCSSQSGHNTVSWYQQALGQGPQFIFQYYREEENGRGNFPPRFSGLQFPNYSSELNVNALELDDSALYLCASSFPGLEQYFGPGTRLTVT.

This clone was seen only a few times. The rearrangement links TRBV19 to TRBJ2-5; 7 nucleotides line up with TRBD1. The V segment lost 6 bases and the J segment 5 bases; nucleotides outside the gene matches: 9. CDR1 and CDR2 (germline): LNHDA, SQIVND (reference sequence). This CDR3 has 14 amino acids. The CDR3 loop reads CASRRTGGRETQYF. The CDR3, as DNA: TGTGCCAGTAGACGGACAGGCGGTCGGGAGACCCAGTACTTC. Drawing the rest from reference TRBV19 and TRBJ2-5, the complete variable domain is DGGITQSPKYLFRKEGQNVTLSCEQNLNHDAMYWYRQDPGQGLRLIYYSQIVNDFQKGDIAEGYSVSREKKESFPLTVTSAQKNPTAFYLCASRRTGGRETQYFGPGTRLLVL.

The V gene is TRBV16, the J gene TRBJ1-1; D call uncertain. Germline V gene sequence: CDR1 KGHSY, CDR2 FQNENV. The germline V and J ends were trimmed by 5 bases and 0 bases, with 10 bases remaining between them. The CDR3 is made up of 14 amino acids. The CDR3 bases are TGTGCCAGCAGCTCTAACAGCTTGAACACTGAAGCTTTCTTT. This translates into CASSSNSLNTEAFF.

The gene calls are TRBV19 and TRBJ2-7; D possibly corresponds to TRBD1 (6 bases). Germline values: CDR1 LNHDA, CDR2 SQIVND (reference sequence). V was trimmed by 3 bases and J by 2 bases, leaving 11 bases between them. The CDR3 has 14 residues. CDR3 sequence: CASSMDSKTYEQYF. CDR3 coding DNA: TGTGCCAGTAGTATGGACAGTAAAACCTACGAGCAGTACTTC. Supplemented by reference TRBV19 and TRBJ2-7, the full variable domain reads DGGITQSPKYLFRKEGQNVTLSCEQNLNHDAMYWYRQDPGQGLRLIYYSQIVNDFQKGDIAEGYSVSREKKESFPLTVTSAQKNPTAFYLCASSMDSKTYEQYFGPGTRLTVT.

The genes are TRBV28 and TRBJ1-2, with TRBD1 matching 8 bases. Germline lookup yields CDR1 MDHEN and CDR2 SYDVKM. The length of the CDR3 is 14 residues. Trimming at V came to 6 bases and at J to 4 bases, leaving 7 bases not matched to a gene. This CDR3 is CASRPGGTGYGYTF. The CDR3 region has the DNA TGTGCCAGCAGACCTGGCGGGACAGGCTATGGCTACACCTTC.

The chain combines TRBV30 with TRBJ2-3; 8 bases map to TRBD2. Germline CDR1 and CDR2: GTSNPN and SVGIG (reference sequence). V lost 1 base, J lost 5 bases, and 8 bases stayed unmatched. This CDR3 comprises 15 residues. CDR3 protein: CAWSGAAGVRDTQYF. In nucleotides, the CDR3 is TGTGCCTGGAGTGGGGCAGCGGGAGTAAGAGATACGCAGTATTTT.

This rearrangement joins TRBV2 to TRBJ1-2; 7 nucleotides match TRBD1. CDR1 SNHLY and CDR2 FYNNEI come from the germline V gene. CDR3 length: 16 residues. V trimming: 3 bases; J trimming: 4 bases; junction bases outside the gene matches: 11. CDR3 DNA sequence: TGTGCCAGCAGTGATCCACGGGACAGCAGATTCTATGGCTACACCTTC. It yields the protein CASSDPRDSRFYGYTF.

This clone has only a few counts. J is TRBJ1-3 and V is TRBV7-2; the D gene is possibly TRBD1 (6 bases). This CDR3 region has 15 residues. V was pared by 1 base and J by 1 base, with 8 bases between. Germline CDR1 is SGHTA and CDR2 is FQGNSA. The CDR3 loop is CASSLVGGSGNTIYF. CDR3 sequence (DNA): TGTGCCAGCAGCTTAGTAGGGGGATCTGGAAACACCATATATTTT.

The rearrangement joins TRBV6-5 to TRBJ1-2; 7 bases match TRBD1. This CDR3 spans 16 amino acids. Germline-derived CDR1 and CDR2 are MNHEY and SVGAGI. The V segment lost 1 base and the J segment 6 bases; nucleotides outside the gene matches: 11. CDR3 loop: CASSYYFGQGDDGYTF. For the CDR3, the DNA is TGTGCCAGCAGTTACTACTTCGGGCAGGGGGATGATGGCTACACCTTC.

The chain joins TRBV19 to TRBJ2-1; D might be TRBD1 (6 bases). The CDR3 is 15 amino acids. Between the trimmed V and J ends, which lost 5 bases and 4 bases, there was a span of 15 bases. Germline V gene lookup returns CDR1 LNHDA and CDR2 SQIVND (reference sequence). The CDR3 is CASSPDRVAYNEQFF. Here the CDR3 DNA reads TGTGCCAGTAGTCCGGACAGAGTCGCTTACAATGAGCAGTTCTTC.

The gene calls are TRBV5-6 and TRBJ1-2; D remains unclear. The CDR3 covers 14 residues. V lost 2 bases to trimming and J lost 2 bases, with 10 bases between them. CDR1 and CDR2 (germline): SGHDT, YYEEEE. In DNA form, the CDR3 reads TGTGCCAGCAGCTTCTGGCAGTTCAACTATGGCTACACCTTC. It specifies CASSFWQFNYGYTF.

This rearrangement joins TRBV19 to TRBJ1-2; 8 bases match TRBD1. The germline CDR1 and CDR2 sequences are LNHDA and SQIVND (reference sequence). The trim removed 3 bases at V and 8 bases at J, leaving 5 bases unmatched. The CDR3 loop spans 13 amino acids. Here the CDR3 reads CASSMQGARGYTF. In DNA form, the CDR3 reads TGTGCCAGTAGTATGCAGGGGGCGCGAGGCTACACCTTC.

V gene TRBV11-2 combines with J gene TRBJ1-1, with 10 bases lining up with TRBD1. The V gene's germline CDR1 is SGHAT and CDR2 FQNNGV. The CDR3 contains 16 residues. With 0 bases clipped from V and 6 bases from J, the junction kept 7 bases outside the gene matches. The CDR3 nucleotides read TGTGCCAGCAGCTTAGATGGGCCGGGGACAGGGGCTGAAGCTTTCTTT. Amino acids: CASSLDGPGTGAEAFF.